This TCR beta chain was found in a study of T cell clonotyping in hematopoietic cell transplantation. General observations from the study: Few recipient clonotypes overlapped donors; over 95% were de novo at given depth. Higher Inverse Simpson Index values in graft donor and pretransplant recipient predicted broader posttransplant TCR diversity. Without cell sorting, CD4 versus CD8 contributions remain unresolved.

Note on this clone: Its target is not known.

Trimming removed 4 bases at V and 7 bases at J, with 11 bases between. The CDR3 contains 12 residues. Germline CDR1 reads SEHNR; CDR2 reads FQNEAQ (reference sequence). Data came from immunoSEQ multiplex PCR; TCRdb stores just in-frame clones and leaves some out. The table includes about 4,200 clones, roughly 72% detected once. Sequenced material: peripheral blood mononuclear cells, taken 100 days after allogeneic stem cell transplant. The clonotype comes from a male patient in his fifties who had an allogeneic stem cell transplant from an unrelated donor, so the T cells may come from the graft donor. Some clones in this sample may be carry-over from other donors' samples. The chain combines TRBV7-9 with TRBJ2-7; a possible D gene is TRBD2 (5 bases). This CDR3 reads CASSYLSGEQYF. Here the CDR3 DNA reads TGTGCCAGCAGCTACCTCTCGGGGGAGCAGTACTTC.